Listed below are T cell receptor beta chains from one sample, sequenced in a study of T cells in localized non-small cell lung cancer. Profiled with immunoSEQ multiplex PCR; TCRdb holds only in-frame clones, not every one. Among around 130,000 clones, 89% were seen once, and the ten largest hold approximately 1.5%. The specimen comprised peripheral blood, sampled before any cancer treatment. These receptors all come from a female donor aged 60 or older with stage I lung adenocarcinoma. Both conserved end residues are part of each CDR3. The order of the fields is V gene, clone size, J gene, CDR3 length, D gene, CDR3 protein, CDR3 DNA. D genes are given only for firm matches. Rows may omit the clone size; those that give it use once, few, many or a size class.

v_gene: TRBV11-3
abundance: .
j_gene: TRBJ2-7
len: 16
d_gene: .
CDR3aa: CASSQQRGGGDYEQYF
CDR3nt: TGTGCCAGCAGCCAACAACGGGGCGGAGGGGACTACGAGCAGTACTTC

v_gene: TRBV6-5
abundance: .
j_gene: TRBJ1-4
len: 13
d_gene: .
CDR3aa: CATTRGSNEKLFF
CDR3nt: TGTGCCACGACTCGGGGAAGTAATGAAAAACTGTTTTTT

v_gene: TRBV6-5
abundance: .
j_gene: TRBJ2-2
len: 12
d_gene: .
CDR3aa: CASNRGNGELFF
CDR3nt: TGTGCCAGCAATAGGGGAAACGGGGAGCTGTTTTTT

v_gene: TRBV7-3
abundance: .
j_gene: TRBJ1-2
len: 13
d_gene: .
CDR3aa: CASSPRAGFGYTF
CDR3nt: TGTGCCAGCAGCCCACGGGCTGGGTTTGGCTACACCTTC

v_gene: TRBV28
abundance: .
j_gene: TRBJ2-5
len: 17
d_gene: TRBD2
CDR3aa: CASSPGTSGSLVETQYF
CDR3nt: TGTGCCAGCAGTCCAGGGACTAGCGGGAGCTTAGTAGAGACCCAGTACTTC

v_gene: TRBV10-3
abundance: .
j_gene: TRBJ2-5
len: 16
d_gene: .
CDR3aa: CAISEPTAGKQETQYF
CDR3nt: TGTGCCATCAGTGAGCCAACCGCGGGGAAACAAGAGACCCAGTACTTC

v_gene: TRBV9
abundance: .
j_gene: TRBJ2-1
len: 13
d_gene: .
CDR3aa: CASSVGYSNEQFF
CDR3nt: TGTGCCAGCAGCGTAGGTTACAGCAATGAGCAGTTCTTC

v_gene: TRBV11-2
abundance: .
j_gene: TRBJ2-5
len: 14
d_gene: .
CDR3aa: CASSLPREWETQYF
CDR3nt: TGTGCCAGCAGCTTACCTCGCGAGTGGGAGACCCAGTACTTC

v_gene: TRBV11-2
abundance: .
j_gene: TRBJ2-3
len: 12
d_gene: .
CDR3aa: CASSWGTDTQYF
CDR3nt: TGTGCCAGCAGCTGGGGCACAGATACGCAGTATTTT

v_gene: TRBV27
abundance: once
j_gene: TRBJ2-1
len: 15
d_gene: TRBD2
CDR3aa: CASSWAGAPYNEQFF
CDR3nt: TGTGCCAGCAGTTGGGCGGGAGCGCCCTACAATGAGCAGTTCTTC

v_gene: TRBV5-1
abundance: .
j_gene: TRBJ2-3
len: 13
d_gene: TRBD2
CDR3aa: CASSREGQDTQYF
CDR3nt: TGCGCCAGCAGCCGGGAGGGCCAAGATACGCAGTATTTT

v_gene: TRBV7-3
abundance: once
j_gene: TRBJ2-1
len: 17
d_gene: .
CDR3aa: CASSLTGQGLARGEQFF
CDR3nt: TGTGCCAGCAGCTTAACGGGTCAGGGGCTAGCGAGGGGTGAGCAGTTCTTC

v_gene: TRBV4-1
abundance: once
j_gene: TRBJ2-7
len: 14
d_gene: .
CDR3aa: CASSQEGGGDEQYF
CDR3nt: TGCGCCAGCAGCCAAGAAGGGGGGGGAGACGAGCAGTACTTC